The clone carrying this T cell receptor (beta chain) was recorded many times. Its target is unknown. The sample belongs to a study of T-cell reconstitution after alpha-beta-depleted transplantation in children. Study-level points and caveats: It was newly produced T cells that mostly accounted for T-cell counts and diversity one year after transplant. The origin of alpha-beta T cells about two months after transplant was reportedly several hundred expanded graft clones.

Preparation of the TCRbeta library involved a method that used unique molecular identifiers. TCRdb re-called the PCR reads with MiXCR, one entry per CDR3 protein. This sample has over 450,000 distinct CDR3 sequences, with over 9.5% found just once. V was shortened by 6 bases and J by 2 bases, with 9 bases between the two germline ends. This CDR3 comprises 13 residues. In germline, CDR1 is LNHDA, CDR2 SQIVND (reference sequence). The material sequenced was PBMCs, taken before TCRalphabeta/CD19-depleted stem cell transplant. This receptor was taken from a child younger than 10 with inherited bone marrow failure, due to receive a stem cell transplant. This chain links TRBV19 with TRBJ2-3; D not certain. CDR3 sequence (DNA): TGTGCCAGTAGCGCCGCAACCACAGATACGCAGTATTTT. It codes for CASSAATTDTQYF.